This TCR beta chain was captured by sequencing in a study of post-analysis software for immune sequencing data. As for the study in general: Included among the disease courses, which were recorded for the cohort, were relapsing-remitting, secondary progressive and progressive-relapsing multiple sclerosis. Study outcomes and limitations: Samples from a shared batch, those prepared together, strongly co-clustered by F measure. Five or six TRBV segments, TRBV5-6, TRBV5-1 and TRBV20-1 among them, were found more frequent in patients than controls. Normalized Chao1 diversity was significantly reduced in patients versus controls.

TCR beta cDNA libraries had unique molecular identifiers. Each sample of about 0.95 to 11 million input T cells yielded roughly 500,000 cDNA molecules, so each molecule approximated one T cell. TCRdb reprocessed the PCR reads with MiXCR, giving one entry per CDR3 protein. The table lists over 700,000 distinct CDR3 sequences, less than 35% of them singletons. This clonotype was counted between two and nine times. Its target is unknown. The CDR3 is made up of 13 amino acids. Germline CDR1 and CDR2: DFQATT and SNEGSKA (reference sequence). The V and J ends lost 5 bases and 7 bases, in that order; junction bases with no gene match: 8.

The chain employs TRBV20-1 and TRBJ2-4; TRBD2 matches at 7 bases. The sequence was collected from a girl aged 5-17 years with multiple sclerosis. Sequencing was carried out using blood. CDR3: CSAWGGRNNIQYF. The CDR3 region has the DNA TGCAGTGCTTGGGGGGGACGAAATAACATTCAGTACTTC.